This T cell receptor beta chain appears in the sequencing data of a study of blood T cell repertoires in COVID-19. Across the study: Recovered status in Cohort 3 required two negative PCRs, clearance, or symptom resolution. T cells, B-cell-depleted T cells, or PBMCs provided the cDNA or gDNA that served as material.

Sequenced by immunoSEQ multiplex PCR; TCRdb stores in-frame clones only, minus some. The sample carries fewer than 150,000 clones, approximately 80% recorded once. The V gene's germline CDR1 is SEHNR and CDR2 FQNEAQ (reference sequence). The CDR3 extends over 15 amino acids. V dropped 5 bases and J dropped 4 bases, with 15 bases sitting between them. Those who participated ranged in age from roughly 18 to 100 years and resided in around 22 US areas. Self-reported history from a screening survey and questionnaire set each donor's cohort. Sequencing was done on a sample of PBMCs or T cells enriched from blood (not recorded which). The sequence was obtained from a man over 45 in a cohort exposed to, infected with or recovered from COVID-19 (not recorded which). The rearrangement joins TRBV7-9 to TRBJ1-3; tentatively, D is TRBD1 (5 bases). DNA for the CDR3: TGTGCCAGCAGCGGCTCCAGGGTGGGAGGAAACACCATATATTTT. Its protein product is CASSGSRVGGNTIYF. The full variable domain, rest sourced from reference TRBV7-9 and TRBJ1-3, is DTGVSQNPRHKITKRGQNVTFRCDPISEHNRLYWYRQTLGQGPEFLTYFQNEAQLEKSRLLSDRFSAERPKGSFSTLEIQRTEQGDSAMYLCASSGSRVGGNTIYFGEGSWLTVV.